This TCR beta chain was captured in a study of cytomegalovirus exposure and HLA in healthy donors. With 60 Vbeta and 13 Jbeta primers, the PCR was carried out. Only in-frame clones appear in the TCRdb table, and some are missing; sequencing was by immunoSEQ multiplex PCR. There are 150,000 or so clones in the sample; about four fifths occur only once, and roughly 8% lies in the top ten. Germline V lookup: CDR1 SGHRS, CDR2 YFSETQ. This CDR3 region has 16 residues. The germline V and J ends were trimmed by 5 bases and 2 bases, with 16 bases remaining between them. This TCR was recovered from a male donor in good health and CMV-seropositive. This chain connects TRBV5-1 to TRBJ2-2; possible D gene TRBD1, 6 bases. The sample consisted of PBMCs. For the CDR3, the DNA is TGCGCCAGCAGTGTCCGGACAGCCGTAAACACCGGGGAGCTGTTTTTT. This gives the protein CASSVRTAVNTGELFF.